The next 3 T cell receptor beta chains were all read from a single sample in a study of CD8+ T cells in alopecia areata. As the sequencing template, cDNA was produced by extracting RNA and reverse transcribing it. Libraries were prepared by immunoSEQ multiplex PCR; TCRdb keeps only in-frame clonotypes and omits some of them. This table has roughly 170,000 clones, roughly 64% appearing once. Treatment noted: oral pan-JAK inhibitor, 5-10 mg twice daily. The sequenced sample was CD8+ T cells sorted from blood, obtained at week 24, from a patient treated with tofacitinib. The receptors were sampled from a human donor with alopecia areata.

CDR3 bases: TGTGCCAGCAGCTTAGGCCGCGCTAGCAGTGCCTACAATGAGCAGTTCTTC. It specifies CASSLGRASSAYNEQFF. The V and J genes are TRBV13 and TRBJ2-1, with D maybe TRBD2 (5 bases). V lost 0 bases to trimming and J lost 2 bases, with 14 bases between them. The germline gives CDR1 PRHDT, CDR2 FYEKMQ (reference sequence). There are 17 residues in the CDR3.

The chain has TRBV7-6 and TRBJ2-1; D may correspond to TRBD1 or TRBD2 (6 bases each). Trimming took 9 bases from V and 6 from J, leaving 18 bases between them. This CDR3 has 14 residues. Germline CDR1 and CDR2: SGHVS and FNYEAQ. The CDR3 reads CASSRGPGVNEQFF. As DNA, the CDR3 is TGTGCCAGTTCCCGGGGGCCCGGGGTCAATGAGCAGTTCTTC. The whole variable domain, remainder taken from reference TRBV7-6 and TRBJ2-1, is GAGVSQSPRYKVTKRGQDVALRCDPISGHVSLYWYRQALGQGPEFLTYFNYEAQQDKSGLPNDRFSAERPEGSISTLTIQRTEQRDSAMYRCASSRGPGVNEQFFGPGTRLTVL.

The chain has TRBV10-3 and TRBJ2-7; 7 bases line up with TRBD2. Germline loops: CDR1 ENHRY, CDR2 SYGVKD. This CDR3 comprises 13 residues. With 10 bases clipped from V and 6 bases from J, the junction kept 12 bases outside the gene matches. In nucleotides, the CDR3 is TGTGCCACGCAAACTAGCGCCCCACCCGAGCAGTACTTC. It translates to CATQTSAPPEQYF.